What follows are 19 T cell receptor beta chains derived from one specimen sequenced in a study of control samples from healthy donors and cancer patients. Method: immunoSEQ multiplex PCR; TCRdb's copy keeps in-frame clones and lacks some. The sample lists more than 100,000 clones; around nine tenths were seen once. The sequencing input was PBMCs. These receptors were obtained from a man in his forties or fifties with head and neck cancer.

The rearrangement joins TRBV15 to TRBJ1-2; TRBD1 agrees at 9 bases. V dropped 3 bases and J dropped 8; count of bases not matched to a gene: 4. This CDR3 contains 13 residues. Germline V gives CDR1 LNHNV, CDR2 YYDKDF (reference sequence). The CDR3: CATSRSGQGGYTF. As DNA, the CDR3 is TGTGCCACCAGCAGGTCGGGACAGGGAGGCTACACCTTC.

CDR3 sequence (DNA): TGTGCCAGCAACCTGGAGGGGGGACAGGGGGAGACCCAGTACTTC. This sequence encodes CASNLEGGQGETQYF. This chain links TRBV28 with TRBJ2-5, with 10 nucleotides matching TRBD1. Losses at the gene ends were 7 bases for V and 5 bases for J; bases not matched to a gene: 10. This CDR3 has 15 residues. Germline lookup yields CDR1 MDHEN and CDR2 SYDVKM. The full variable domain, completed using reference TRBV28 and TRBJ2-5, is DVKVTQSSRYLVKRTGEKVFLECVQDMDHENMFWYRQDPGLGLRLIYFSYDVKMKEKGDIPEGYSVSREKKERFSLILESASTNQTSMYLCASNLEGGQGETQYFGPGTRLLVL.

The chain couples TRBV4-1 to TRBJ2-3, with TRBD2 matching over 12 bases. The V segment lost 0 bases and the J segment 3 bases; nucleotides outside the gene matches: 7. CDR1 and CDR2 from the germline V gene are MGHRA and YSYEKL. The CDR3 is 18 residues long. The DNA of the CDR3 is TGCGCCAGCAGCCAAGAACAGCCTAGCGGGGGGGCGACAGATACGCAGTATTTT. This translates into CASSQEQPSGGATDTQYF.

The V gene is TRBV7-9, the J gene TRBJ2-7, with D perhaps TRBD1 or TRBD2 (6 bases each). Trimming removed 4 bases from V and 9 bases from J, with 13 bases in between. The CDR3 spans 12 residues. The germline gives CDR1 SEHNR, CDR2 FQNEAQ (reference sequence). The chain's CDR3 is CASSSEGGLQYF. The CDR3 region has the DNA TGTGCCAGCAGCTCCGAGGGGGGTCTGCAGTACTTC.

This clone was seen just once. V gene TRBV3-1 (or the pseudogene TRBV3-2) combines with J gene TRBJ1-2; 9 bases fit TRBD1. From germline, CDR1 is LGHDT and CDR2 YNNKEL (reference sequence). The V segment lost 4 bases and the J segment 4 bases; nucleotides outside the gene matches: 13. This CDR3 has 17 residues. The CDR3 reads CASSLSPGTGSSYGYTF. In DNA form, the CDR3 reads TGTGCCAGCAGCCTGAGTCCCGGGACAGGGTCCAGCTATGGCTACACCTTC.

This rearrangement joins TRBV2 to TRBJ1-1; D unclear. The CDR3 loop spans 12 amino acids. Germline CDR1 is SNHLY and CDR2 is FYNNEI. Trimming stripped 8 bases from V and 1 base from J, with 8 bases between. In nucleotides, the CDR3 is TGTGCCAGCGCCCGGGGGAACACTGAAGCTTTCTTT. This sequence encodes CASARGNTEAFF.

The J gene is TRBJ1-1, the V gene TRBV5-4; D unresolved. The CDR3 runs 14 residues. Trimming took off 1 base at V and 4 bases at J, with 11 bases between the two ends. Germline CDR1 is SGHNT and CDR2 is YYREEE (reference sequence). CDR3 bases: TGTGCCAGCAGCTTGACCCCGCAGGCCACTGAAGCTTTCTTT. Encoded protein: CASSLTPQATEAFF.

The V call is TRBV10-2, the J call TRBJ1-1, with D possibly matching TRBD1 (5 bases). Germline values: CDR1 WSHSY, CDR2 SAAADI. CDR3 length: 12 amino acids. Trimming removed 3 bases at V and 5 bases at J, with 7 bases between. The CDR3 DNA follows: TGCGCCAGCAGTGACGGGGGGACTGAAGCTTTCTTT. Protein product: CASSDGGTEAFF.

V usage is TRBV5-4 and J usage is TRBJ2-3; D perhaps matches TRBD1 (5 bases). Germline V gene lookup returns CDR1 SGHNT and CDR2 YYREEE (reference sequence). V shed 0 bases and J shed 6 bases, with 11 bases lying between them. The CDR3 has 14 amino acids. The CDR3 spells CASSLARTLDTQYF. The CDR3 DNA reads TGTGCCAGCAGCTTGGCCCGGACATTGGATACGCAGTATTTT.

The rearrangement links TRBV27 to TRBJ2-7; D is ambiguous. Trimming took off 11 bases at V and 7 bases at J, with 12 bases between the two ends. This CDR3 has 10 amino acids. Germline V lookup: CDR1 MNHEY, CDR2 SMNVEV (reference sequence). The CDR3 loop reads CAVGVWEQYF. CDR3 nucleotide sequence: TGTGCCGTGGGCGTTTGGGAGCAGTACTTC.

The chain joins TRBV29-1 to TRBJ1-1; 7 positions agree with TRBD1. V dropped 1 base and J dropped 6; count of bases not matched to a gene: 5. This CDR3 has 13 residues. Germline CDR1 SQVTM, CDR2 ANQGSEA. The CDR3 DNA is TGCAGCGTTGAAGGACAGGGCGGCTCTGAAGCTTTCTTT. It is translated as CSVEGQGGSEAFF.

CDR3 amino acids: CASSGGALGPGGNTEAFF. The CDR3 DNA sequence: TGTGCCAGCAGCGGGGGAGCGTTGGGCCCTGGGGGGAACACTGAAGCTTTCTTT. This chain links TRBV9 with TRBJ1-1; a possible D gene is TRBD1 (5 bases). This CDR3 has 18 residues. Germline CDR1 SGDLS, CDR2 YYNGEE. The V end was cut by 3 bases, the J end by 1 base, with 22 bases between.

The chain's CDR3 is CASSGTVGTNEKLFF. The CDR3 region has the DNA TGTGCCAGCAGCGGAACGGTGGGGACTAATGAAAAACTGTTTTTT. The rearrangement links TRBV6-6 to TRBJ1-4; D remains ambiguous. CDR1 and CDR2 from the germline V gene are MNHNY and SVGAGI (reference sequence). CDR3 length: 15 amino acids. The V gene lost 6 bases and the J gene lost 2 bases, with 13 bases spanning the gap.

The chain joins TRBV6-2 or TRBV6-3 to TRBJ2-1, with unresolved D. With 7 bases removed from V and 0 bases from J, the gap between germline ends came to 10 bases. CDR1 and CDR2 from the germline V gene are MNHEY and SVGEGT. This CDR3 has 14 residues. The CDR3 region is CASNPLGSYNEQFF. In DNA form, the CDR3 reads TGTGCCAGCAACCCCCTGGGCTCCTACAATGAGCAGTTCTTC.

A few counts support this clone. V is TRBV7-9 and J is TRBJ2-1; D is possibly TRBD2 (6 bases). The CDR3 totals 15 residues. Trimming took off 2 bases at V and 7 bases at J, with 15 bases between the two ends. Germline V gives CDR1 SEHNR, CDR2 FQNEAQ (reference sequence). The CDR3 is CASSLRQSGRNEQFF. Written as DNA, the CDR3 is TGTGCCAGCAGCTTAAGACAGAGCGGGCGGAATGAGCAGTTCTTC.

The chain is built from TRBV19 and TRBJ1-1; D might be TRBD1 (6 bases). The CDR3 loop spans 15 amino acids. Trimming removed 7 bases from V and 3 bases from J, with 18 bases in between. CDR1 LNHDA and CDR2 SQIVND come from the germline V gene (reference sequence). The CDR3 loop is CASNRRGQVDTEAFF. The DNA for the CDR3 is TGTGCCAGTAATCGCCGGGGGCAGGTCGACACTGAAGCTTTCTTT.

V and J are TRBV7-3 and TRBJ2-3, with TRBD2 identical over 8 bases. The CDR3 covers 14 residues. J lost 1 base, V lost 5 bases, and 2 bases had no gene match. Germline V CDR1 and CDR2: SGHTA, FQGTGA. The DNA of the CDR3 is TGTGCCAGCAGCCCAGCGGGGGGCACAGATACGCAGTATTTT. Its protein product is CASSPAGGTDTQYF.

The chain employs TRBV7-9 and TRBJ1-6, with D tentatively TRBD1 (5 bases). CDR3 length: 12 amino acids. Germline values: CDR1 SEHNR, CDR2 FQNEAQ (reference sequence). V lost 8 bases, J lost 8 bases, and 10 bases lay in between. CDR3 DNA: TGTGCCAGCGACAGTCCCTATTCACCCCTCCACTTT. The encoded protein is CASDSPYSPLHF.

The chain carries TRBV27 and TRBJ2-1; 8 bases line up with TRBD2. Per germline, CDR1 MNHEY and CDR2 SMNVEV (reference sequence). V shed 3 bases, J shed 6 bases, and the junction held 7 bases outside the gene matches. The CDR3 runs 15 residues. The DNA for the CDR3 is TGTGCCAGCAGTTTTCCCGGGGCGGGAGGCAATGAGCAGTTCTTC. Its protein product is CASSFPGAGGNEQFF.